The source of this T cell receptor beta chain is a study of blood T cells in healthy people across ages. Study-wide findings and caveats: The study lacked donor CMV status, which possibly confounded expanded clonotype changes.

The sample holds a few counts of this clonotype. Its specificity is unknown. The second PCR ran roughly 7 to 12 cycles with a sample-barcoded 5' primer and J-beta primers. TCRdb re-called the 5' RACE reads with MiXCR, one entry per CDR3 protein. The sample includes under 2,000,000 distinct CDR3 sequences, about 49% seen only once; the top ten take 2.1%. Trimming left V 1 base short and J 6 bases short, with 17 bases between. The CDR3 has 16 residues. Germline lookup yields CDR1 SGHRS and CDR2 YFSETQ. This receptor was taken from a woman between 35 and 50 years old in good health. The chain combines TRBV5-1 with TRBJ2-1; D may correspond to TRBD1 or TRBD2 (6 bases each). The sequenced sample was blood. The CDR3 nucleotides read TGCGCCAGCAGCTTGATCTCGGGGGCTGACGGCAATGAGCAGTTCTTC. Its translation: CASSLISGADGNEQFF.